These 30 T cell receptor beta chains came from one sample sequenced in a study of CD8 T cells in Susac syndrome. Random hexamers served to reverse transcribe roughly 0.45 to 1 ug RNA. TCRdb independently ran MiXCR on the immunoSEQ multiplex PCR reads; one entry per CDR3 protein. The table has about 210,000 distinct CDR3 sequences, over 85% seen once. Sequencing was carried out using CD4+ T cells from PBMCs. These receptors were taken from a human donor in good health.

This clonotype was seen only once. The chain combines TRBV5-1 with TRBJ2-2; 10 bases agree with TRBD2. The V and J ends lost 4 bases and 3 bases, in that order; junction bases with no gene match: 12. CDR1 and CDR2 (germline): SGHRS, YFSETQ. The CDR3 spans 18 residues. The CDR3 region is CASSLGRLAGGYTGELFF. In DNA, the CDR3 is TGCGCCAGCAGCCTCGGTCGTTTAGCGGGGGGCTACACCGGGGAGCTGTTTTTT.

The chain has TRBV29-1 and TRBJ1-2, with TRBD1 matching over 9 bases. Germline V gene lookup returns CDR1 SQVTM and CDR2 ANQGSEA. V lost 6 bases and J lost 5; bases outside the gene matches: 7. This CDR3 comprises 13 residues. This chain's CDR3 is CSVGNRGPYGYTF. The CDR3 nucleotides read TGCAGCGTGGGGAACAGGGGGCCTTATGGCTACACCTTC.

The chain links TRBV3-1 to TRBJ1-1; 10 bases agree with TRBD1. CDR1 and CDR2 (germline): LGHDT, YNNKEL (reference sequence). With 1 base clipped from V and 11 bases from J, the junction kept 7 bases outside the gene matches. The CDR3 is 14 residues long. The CDR3 protein is CASSQGGQGFGAFF. In nucleotides, the CDR3 is TGTGCCAGCAGCCAAGGGGGACAGGGGTTTGGGGCTTTCTTT.

This chain links TRBV20-1 with TRBJ2-3, with D possibly being TRBD1 or TRBD2 (5 bases each). With 3 bases removed from V and 9 bases from J, the gap between germline ends came to 16 bases. CDR1 and CDR2 from the germline V gene are DFQATT and SNEGSKA (reference sequence). CDR3 length: 13 amino acids. In DNA form, the CDR3 reads TGCAGTGCTAGCGACTCGGTAGAGGGGACGCAGTATTTT. It yields the protein CSASDSVEGTQYF.

This clonotype appeared a single time. This chain connects TRBV6-5 to TRBJ2-5; 11 bases match TRBD2. CDR1 and CDR2 from the germline V gene are MNHEY and SVGAGI. The CDR3 contains 18 residues. The ends lost 2 bases at V and 3 bases at J; junction bases unmatched: 11. In DNA form, the CDR3 reads TGTGCCAGCAGTTACCCGGAGTGGGTAGCGGGGGGGAAAGAGACCCAGTACTTC. Encoded protein: CASSYPEWVAGGKETQYF.

The genes are TRBV12-3 or TRBV12-4 and TRBJ1-5; D remains ambiguous. The V gene lost 3 bases and the J gene lost 0 bases, with 15 bases spanning the gap. The CDR3 is 17 residues long. CDR3 coding DNA: TGTGCCAGCAGTTTGGTCGGCAGATCCCTTAGCAATCAGCCCCAGCATTTT. This translates into CASSLVGRSLSNQPQHF.

The CDR3 is CASSVTGGHEPQHF. The CDR3 coding sequence is TGTGCCAGCAGTGTTACAGGGGGACATGAGCCCCAGCATTTT. This chain links TRBV28 with TRBJ1-5; 8 bases match TRBD1. CDR1 MDHEN and CDR2 SYDVKM come from the germline V gene. The trim removed 5 bases at V and 8 bases at J, leaving 8 bases unmatched. This CDR3 contains 14 residues.

This chain joins TRBV19 and TRBJ2-7, with a weak D call TRBD1 (6 bases). The germline gives CDR1 LNHDA, CDR2 SQIVND (reference sequence). Trimming took off 10 bases at V and 3 bases at J, with 19 bases between the two ends. The CDR3 extends over 14 amino acids. The CDR3 nucleotides are TGTGCCACTGCCCCAGGGGTGATGGGCTACGAGCAGTACTTC. It encodes CATAPGVMGYEQYF.

This chain uses TRBV6-5 with TRBJ2-2; tentatively, D is TRBD1 or TRBD2 (5 bases each). Germline values: CDR1 MNHEY, CDR2 SVGAGI. CDR3 length equals 15 residues. V lost 10 bases to trimming and J lost 1 base, with 16 bases between them. CDR3 region: CAIRPGDQNTGELFF. CDR3 coding DNA: TGTGCCATCCGACCCGGGGACCAGAACACCGGGGAGCTGTTTTTT.

Here the CDR3 reads CASSRTGGHEAFF. For the CDR3, the DNA is TGCGCCAGCAGCCGGACGGGGGGGCATGAAGCTTTCTTT. The rearrangement joins TRBV4-3 to TRBJ1-1; tentative D call: TRBD1 (6 bases). Germline V gene data show CDR1 as LGHNA and CDR2 as YSLEER. The ends were cut back, 4 bases at V and 7 bases at J, with 13 bases in the middle. CDR3 length: 13 residues.

The gene calls are TRBV27 and TRBJ1-1; D might be TRBD1 (5 bases). Germline CDR1 and CDR2: MNHEY and SMNVEV (reference sequence). CDR3 length equals 17 residues. Trimming stripped 0 bases from V and 0 bases from J, with 14 bases between. CDR3 nucleotides: TGTGCCAGCAGTTTATCAAACAGGCGAGGGATGAACACTGAAGCTTTCTTT. Its translation is CASSLSNRRGMNTEAFF.

CDR3 sequence (DNA): TGCGCCAGCAGCTCGGGACAGGGGATGGTCAATGAGCAGTTCTTC. This translates into CASSSGQGMVNEQFF. The chain joins TRBV5-1 to TRBJ2-1; TRBD1 agrees at 10 bases. From germline, CDR1 is SGHRS and CDR2 YFSETQ. This CDR3 has 15 residues. V was clipped by 3 bases and J by 6 bases; unmatched bases: 6.

This chain connects TRBV6-5 to TRBJ2-5, with unresolved D. Germline V gene sequence: CDR1 MNHEY, CDR2 SVGAGI. The CDR3 runs 12 residues. Trimming pared 6 bases from V and 7 bases from J, leaving 12 bases between. CDR3 coding DNA: TGTGCCAGCAGGACCCCGGCAGGGACCCAGTACTTC. As protein: CASRTPAGTQYF.

This sequence joins TRBV29-1 and TRBJ1-2; TRBD1 might be the D (5 bases). There are 15 residues in the CDR3. Trimming shortened V by 1 base and J by 1 base, and 13 bases separated the two germline ends. Germline V gene lookup returns CDR1 SQVTM and CDR2 ANQGSEA. The CDR3 DNA follows: TGCAGCGTTGAAGGGGCGCAGGGAGATAACTATGGCTACACCTTC. It is translated as CSVEGAQGDNYGYTF.

CDR3 DNA: TGTGCCTGGAGTGTATGGAAAGAGCAGTACTTC. It encodes CAWSVWKEQYF. V is TRBV30 and J is TRBJ2-7, with D unresolved. There are 11 residues in the CDR3. Germline V gene sequence: CDR1 GTSNPN, CDR2 SVGIG (reference sequence). Trimming removed 0 bases at V and 7 bases at J, with 7 bases between.

The rearrangement uses TRBV5-8 and TRBJ2-3; D uncertain. The CDR3 covers 14 residues. Trimming shortened V by 4 bases and J by 2 bases, and 11 bases separated the two germline ends. Germline CDR1 SGHTS, CDR2 YDEGEE. The CDR3 nucleotides are TGTGCCAGCAGCCAACCCTGGGTCACAGATACGCAGTATTTT. Amino acids: CASSQPWVTDTQYF. The full variable domain, in which reference TRBV5-8 and TRBJ2-3 provide the parts outside the CDR3, is EAGVTQSPTHLIKTRGQQATLRCSPISGHTSVYWYQQALGLGLQFLLWYDEGEERNRGNFPPRFSGRQFPNYSSELNVNALELEDSALYLCASSQPWVTDTQYFGPGTRLTVL.

The chain recombines TRBV5-1 with TRBJ2-7, with unresolved D. Per the germline V gene, CDR1 is SGHRS and CDR2 is YFSETQ. V lost 4 bases, J lost 2 bases, and 4 bases lay in between. CDR3 length: 11 amino acids. DNA of the CDR3: TGCGCCAGCAGCACCCCCTACGAGCAGTACGTC. This translates into CASSTPYEQYV.

With respect to this clonotype: Germline is not matched at one junction end, which may reflect a read error. This chain uses TRBV7-7 with TRBJ2-5; possible D gene TRBD1, 5 bases. CDR1 and CDR2 (germline): SSHAT, FNYEAQ (reference sequence). This CDR3 spans 15 amino acids. The CDR3, as DNA: TGTGCTAGCAGCTTAACTACAGGCGGACAAGAGACCCAGTACTTC. Translated, it gives CASSLTTGGQETQYF.

V and J are TRBV20-1 and TRBJ2-5, with D possibly being TRBD2 (6 bases). Germline assignment: CDR1 DFQATT and CDR2 SNEGSKA (reference sequence). The CDR3 has 14 amino acids. The V end was cut by 3 bases, the J end by 5 bases, with 16 bases between. CDR3 nucleotides: TGCAGTGCTAGTATTGGGGAGGTGGGGGAGACCCAGTACTTC. Amino acid sequence: CSASIGEVGETQYF.

The rearrangement links TRBV18 to TRBJ2-5; D gene uncertain. The CDR3 is 14 residues long. V was cut by 0 bases and J by 5 bases, with 10 bases left in between. Germline V gives CDR1 KGHSH, CDR2 LQKENI. The CDR3 loop reads CASSPPSSVETQYF. The CDR3 region has the DNA TGTGCCAGCTCACCACCCTCCTCAGTTGAGACCCAGTACTTC.

V gene TRBV7-3 combines with J gene TRBJ2-1, with 15 bases identical to TRBD2. There are 21 residues in the CDR3. V shed 4 bases, J shed 2 bases, and the junction held 15 bases outside the gene matches. CDR1 is SGHTA and CDR2 is FQGTGA in the germline V gene. The CDR3 here is CASSSPNRTSGGAGAYNEQFF. In nucleotides, the CDR3 is TGTGCCAGCAGCTCGCCTAACCGGACTAGCGGGGGGGCCGGGGCCTACAATGAGCAGTTCTTC. The full variable domain, rest sourced from reference TRBV7-3 and TRBJ2-1, is GAGVSQTPSNKVTEKGKYVELRCDPISGHTALYWYRQSLGQGPEFLIYFQGTGAADDSGLPNDRFFAVRPEGSVSTLKIQRTERGDSAVYLCASSSPNRTSGGAGAYNEQFFGPGTRLTVL.

The J gene is TRBJ2-7, the V gene TRBV7-9; TRBD1 matches 7 bases. V was pared by 5 bases and J by 5 bases, with 6 bases of the junction left unmatched. Germline loops: CDR1 SEHNR, CDR2 FQNEAQ (reference sequence). CDR3 length: 13 amino acids. Written as DNA, the CDR3 is TGTGCCAGCAGCCCGGGACAGTTCAACGAGCAGTACTTC. It translates to CASSPGQFNEQYF.

The J gene is TRBJ2-2, the V gene TRBV5-1, with D possibly TRBD1 on 6 matching bases. Germline CDR1 is SGHRS and CDR2 is YFSETQ. The CDR3 has 14 residues. V lost 1 base to trimming and J lost 6 bases, with 10 bases between them. CDR3: CASSLTGRSGELFF. The DNA for the CDR3 is TGCGCCAGCAGCTTGACAGGGCGCTCCGGGGAGCTGTTTTTT.

The chain couples TRBV10-3 to TRBJ1-1; a weak D match, TRBD1 (5 bases). V was trimmed by 7 bases and J by 4 bases, leaving 16 bases between them. Germline-derived CDR1 and CDR2 are ENHRY and SYGVKD. The CDR3 totals 14 residues. The chain's CDR3 is CAITHDGTSTEAFF. CDR3 bases: TGTGCCATCACCCACGACGGGACGAGCACTGAAGCTTTCTTT.

The rearrangement uses TRBV9 and TRBJ2-5, with D perhaps matching TRBD1 (5 bases). The germline gives CDR1 SGDLS, CDR2 YYNGEE. The CDR3 covers 13 residues. V shed 4 bases and J shed 5 bases, with 12 bases lying between them. CDR3 bases: TGTGCCAGCAGCATACAGGATCGGGAGACCCAGTACTTC. Translation: CASSIQDRETQYF.

This clonotype was detected only a few times. The chain links TRBV28 to TRBJ2-7; D call uncertain. This CDR3 is 10 amino acids long. Trimming took 3 bases from V and 5 from J, leaving 2 bases between them. The germline V gene has CDR1 MDHEN and CDR2 SYDVKM. CDR3 nucleotides: TGTGCCAGCAGTTTTCACGAGCAGTACTTC. Residues: CASSFHEQYF.

V is TRBV7-6 and J is TRBJ2-2, with TRBD2 matching over 8 bases. CDR1 SGHVS and CDR2 FNYEAQ come from the germline V gene. The CDR3 has 18 residues. The J segment lost 0 bases and the V segment lost 5 bases, leaving 11 bases of the junction unmatched. This CDR3 is CASSPRLAGLTNTGELFF. The CDR3 nucleotides read TGTGCCAGCAGCCCCCGGTTAGCGGGGCTTACGAACACCGGGGAGCTGTTTTTT.

The gene calls are TRBV7-2 and TRBJ1-3; perhaps TRBD1 as D (6 bases). V lost 1 base and J 4 bases, leaving 20 bases between the germline ends. This CDR3 spans 18 amino acids. CDR1 is SGHTA and CDR2 is FQGNSA in the germline V gene. The CDR3 reads CASSLGNGGRLWGNTIYF. DNA for the CDR3: TGTGCCAGCAGCTTAGGCAATGGGGGCCGCTTATGGGGAAACACCATATATTTT.

The CDR3 reads CASSIIRSYGQTYNEQFF. CDR3 DNA sequence: TGTGCCAGTAGTATTATAAGGTCCTACGGACAGACCTACAATGAGCAGTTCTTC. The chain carries TRBV19 and TRBJ2-1; possibly TRBD1 for D (6 bases). The V gene's germline CDR1 is LNHDA and CDR2 SQIVND (reference sequence). The V end lost 3 bases, the J end lost 2 bases, and 20 bases lay between the germline ends. The CDR3 consists of 18 residues.

The rearrangement joins TRBV5-1 to TRBJ1-1; 11 nucleotides align to TRBD1. CDR1 is SGHRS and CDR2 is YFSETQ in the germline V gene. Trimming at V came to 4 bases and at J to 11 bases, leaving 7 bases not matched to a gene. The CDR3 contains 13 residues. The CDR3 DNA sequence: TGCGCCAGCAGCGTCGGACAGGGGGCACGGGCTTTCTTT. Translated: CASSVGQGARAFF.